The clone carrying this TCR beta chain was detected ten times or more. The antigen is unknown. The ends lost 0 bases at V and 0 bases at J; junction bases unmatched: 13. CDR1 and CDR2 from the germline V gene are DFQATT and SNEGSKA (reference sequence). The CDR3 has 19 residues. The sample is drawn from a study of spatial heterogeneity in lung cancer. About the research overall: Among detected sequences, beta-chain ones consistently exceeded alpha-chain ones in number.

Time point defined: sample taken at primary tumor resection. Extraction of whole RNA from tumor, nontumor lung or frozen PBMC preceded unsorted sequencing. The approximately 79 donors had untreated early-stage non-small cell lung cancer. TCRdb processed the 5' RACE reads anew with MiXCR; each CDR3 protein has one entry. The repertoire holds fewer than 55,000 distinct CDR3 sequences, with 7.6% as singletons. Study outcomes and limitations: Detection of ubiquitous tumor TCRs in blood was higher at resection than follow-up.

The sequence derives from a female donor with early-stage non-small cell lung cancer. The specimen was PBMCs, collected at surgery. J is TRBJ1-5 and V is TRBV20-1, with 8 bases aligning to TRBD1. CDR3 DNA sequence: TGCAGTGCTAGAGATATAGGGACAGGACCTTACTATAGCAATCAGCCCCAGCATTTT. Translation gives CSARDIGTGPYYSNQPQHF.